What follows are 2 T cell receptor beta chains derived from one specimen sequenced in a study of T cell repertoires in ileal Crohn's disease. Sequencing was performed with immunoSEQ multiplex PCR; in TCRdb, only in-frame clones are kept and a portion is missing. The sample consists of around 1,000 clones, 83% of them appearing once. The sequencing input was ileal tissue. Source of these receptors: an adult with Crohn's disease.

V usage is TRBV18 and J usage is TRBJ2-5, with D unresolved. This CDR3 is 13 amino acids long. With 4 bases removed from V and 1 base from J, the gap between germline ends came to 7 bases. The germline CDR1 and CDR2 sequences are KGHSH and LQKENI. The CDR3 loop is CASSRDIQETQYF. CDR3 coding DNA: TGTGCCAGCTCACGAGACATCCAAGAGACCCAGTACTTC.

This chain joins TRBV10-3 and TRBJ1-2; 8 positions match TRBD1. V was clipped by 6 bases and J by 3 bases; unmatched bases: 6. The CDR3 totals 14 residues. Germline CDR1 ENHRY, CDR2 SYGVKD. The CDR3 region is CAIRSQGADYGYTF. The CDR3 bases are TGTGCCATCAGAAGCCAGGGGGCCGACTATGGCTACACCTTC.